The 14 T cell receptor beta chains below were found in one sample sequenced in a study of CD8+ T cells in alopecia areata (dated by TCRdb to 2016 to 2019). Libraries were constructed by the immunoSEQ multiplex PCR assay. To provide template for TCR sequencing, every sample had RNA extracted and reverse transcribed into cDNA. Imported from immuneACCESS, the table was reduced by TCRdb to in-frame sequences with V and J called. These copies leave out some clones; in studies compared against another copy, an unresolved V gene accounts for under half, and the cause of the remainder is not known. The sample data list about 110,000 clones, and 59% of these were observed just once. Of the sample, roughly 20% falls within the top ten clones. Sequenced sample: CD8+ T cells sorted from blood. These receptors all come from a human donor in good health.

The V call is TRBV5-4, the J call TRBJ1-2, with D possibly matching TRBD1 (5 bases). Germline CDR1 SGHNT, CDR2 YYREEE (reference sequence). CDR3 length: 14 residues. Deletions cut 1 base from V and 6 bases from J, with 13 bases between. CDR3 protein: CASSLRGSANGYTF. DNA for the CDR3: TGTGCCAGCAGCTTGAGGGGATCGGCAAATGGCTACACCTTC.

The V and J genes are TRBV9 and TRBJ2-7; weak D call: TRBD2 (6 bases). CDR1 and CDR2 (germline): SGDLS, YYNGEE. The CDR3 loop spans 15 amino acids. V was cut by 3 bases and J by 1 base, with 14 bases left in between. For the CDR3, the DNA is TGTGCCAGCAGCGAAACCGGGACTGGATCCTACGAGCAGTACTTC. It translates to CASSETGTGSYEQYF. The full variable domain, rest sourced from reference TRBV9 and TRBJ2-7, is DSGVTQTPKHLITATGQRVTLRCSPRSGDLSVYWYQQSLDQGLQFLIQYYNGEERAKGNILERFSAQQFPDLHSELNLSSLELGDSALYFCASSETGTGSYEQYFGPGTRLTVT.

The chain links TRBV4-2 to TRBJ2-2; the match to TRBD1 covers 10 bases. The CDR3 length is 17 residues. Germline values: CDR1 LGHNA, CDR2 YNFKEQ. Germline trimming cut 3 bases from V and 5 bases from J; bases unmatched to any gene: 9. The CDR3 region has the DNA TGTGCCAGCAGCCATGAAGCGACAGGGGGCTGGACCGGGGAGCTGTTTTTT. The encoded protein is CASSHEATGGWTGELFF.

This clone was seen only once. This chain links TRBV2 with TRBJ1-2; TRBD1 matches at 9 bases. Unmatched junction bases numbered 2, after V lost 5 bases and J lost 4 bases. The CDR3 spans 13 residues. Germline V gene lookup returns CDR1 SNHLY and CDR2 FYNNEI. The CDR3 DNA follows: TGTGCCAGCAGTCTGACAGGGGGCTATGGCTACACCTTC. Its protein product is CASSLTGGYGYTF.

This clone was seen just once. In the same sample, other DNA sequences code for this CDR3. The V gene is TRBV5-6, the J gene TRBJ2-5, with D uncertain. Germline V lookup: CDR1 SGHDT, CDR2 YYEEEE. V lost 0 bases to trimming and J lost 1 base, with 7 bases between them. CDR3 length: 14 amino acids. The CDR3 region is CASSLGGSQETQYF. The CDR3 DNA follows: TGTGCCAGCAGCTTGGGAGGCAGCCAAGAGACCCAGTACTTC.

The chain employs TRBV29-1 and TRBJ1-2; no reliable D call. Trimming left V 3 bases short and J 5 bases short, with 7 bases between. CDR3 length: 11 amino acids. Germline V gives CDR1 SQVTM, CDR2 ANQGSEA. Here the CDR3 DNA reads TGCAGCGTTGACTCCGGTTATGGCTACACCTTC. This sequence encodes CSVDSGYGYTF.

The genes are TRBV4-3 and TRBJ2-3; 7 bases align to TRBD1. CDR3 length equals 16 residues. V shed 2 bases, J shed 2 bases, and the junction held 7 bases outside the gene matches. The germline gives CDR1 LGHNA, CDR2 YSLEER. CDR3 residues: CASSQTGQFYTDTQYF. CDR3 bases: TGCGCCAGCAGCCAAACGGGACAGTTTTACACAGATACGCAGTATTTT.

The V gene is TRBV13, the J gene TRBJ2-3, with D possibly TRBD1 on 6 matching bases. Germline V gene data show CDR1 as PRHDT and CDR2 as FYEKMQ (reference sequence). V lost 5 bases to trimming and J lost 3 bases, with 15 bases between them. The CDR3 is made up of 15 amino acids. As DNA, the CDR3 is TGTGCCAGCAGCCCCCGGGACAAGGGAACAGATACGCAGTATTTT. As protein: CASSPRDKGTDTQYF.

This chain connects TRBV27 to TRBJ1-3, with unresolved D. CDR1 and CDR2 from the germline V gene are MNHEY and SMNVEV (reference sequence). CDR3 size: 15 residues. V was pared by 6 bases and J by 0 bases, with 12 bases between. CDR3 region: CASSGGRSSGNTIYF. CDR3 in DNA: TGTGCCAGCAGCGGAGGACGGAGCTCTGGAAACACCATATATTTT.

CDR3 loop: CASSELGGGAFF. DNA for the CDR3: TGTGCCAGCAGTGAATTGGGAGGGGGGGCTTTCTTT. This chain links TRBV25-1 with TRBJ1-1; a possible D gene is TRBD1 (6 bases). Trimming cost V 1 base and J 11 bases, with 11 bases left between them. Germline assignment: CDR1 MGHDK and CDR2 SYGVNS. This CDR3 is 12 amino acids long.

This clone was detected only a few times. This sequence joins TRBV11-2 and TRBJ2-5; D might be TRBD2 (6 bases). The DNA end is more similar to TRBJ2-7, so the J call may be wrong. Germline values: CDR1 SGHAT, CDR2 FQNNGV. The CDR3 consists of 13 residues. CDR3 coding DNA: TGTGCCAGCAGCTTAGTTGGCGGGGACGAGCAGTACTTC. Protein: CASSLVGGDEQYF.

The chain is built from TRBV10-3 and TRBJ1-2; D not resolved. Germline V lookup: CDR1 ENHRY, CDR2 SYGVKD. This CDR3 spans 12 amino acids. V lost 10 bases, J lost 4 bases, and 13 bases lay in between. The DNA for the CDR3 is TGTGCCACCCAGCGGACTGGCTATGGCTACACCTTC. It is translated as CATQRTGYGYTF.

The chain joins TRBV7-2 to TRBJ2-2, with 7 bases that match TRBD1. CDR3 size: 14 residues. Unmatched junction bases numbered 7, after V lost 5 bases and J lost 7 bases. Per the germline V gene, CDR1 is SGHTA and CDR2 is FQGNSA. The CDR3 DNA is TGTGCCAGCAGCGTTACAGGGGCTGGCGGGGAGCTGTTTTTT. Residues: CASSVTGAGGELFF.

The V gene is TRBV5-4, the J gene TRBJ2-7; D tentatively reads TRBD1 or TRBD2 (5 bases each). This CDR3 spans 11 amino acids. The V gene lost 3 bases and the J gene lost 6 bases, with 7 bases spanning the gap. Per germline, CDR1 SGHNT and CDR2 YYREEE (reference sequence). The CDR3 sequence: CASSSGLEQYF. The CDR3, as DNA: TGTGCCAGCAGCTCGGGGCTCGAGCAGTACTTC.